This entry features one TCR beta chain sequence. Trimming pared 2 bases from V and 0 bases from J, leaving 10 bases between. The CDR3 is made up of 15 amino acids. Germline lookup yields CDR1 SEHNR and CDR2 FQNEAQ (reference sequence). As processed by the authors: From reference gene primer amplification, estimates of nucleated cell counts were derived. Assay: immunoSEQ multiplex PCR; the TCRdb copy retains only in-frame clones and omits some. D and trimming were read from the DNA, whereas the V and J calls and clone size are those reported in that table. Of approximately 280,000 clones in the sample, about 81% were seen once. The record originates from a study of blood T cell repertoires in COVID-19. Study-wide context: Researchers got acute and convalescent COVID-19 samples from the United States, Italy and Spain.

The rearrangement links TRBV7-9 to TRBJ1-2; D is uncertain. The receptor was isolated from a human donor with COVID-19, enrolled during active disease. The donor label of this sample is uncertain. Sequenced input: peripheral blood. The CDR3 DNA sequence: TGTGCCAGCAGCTTAAGAGGCGGGACTAACTATGGCTACACCTTC. Translating gives CASSLRGGTNYGYTF.